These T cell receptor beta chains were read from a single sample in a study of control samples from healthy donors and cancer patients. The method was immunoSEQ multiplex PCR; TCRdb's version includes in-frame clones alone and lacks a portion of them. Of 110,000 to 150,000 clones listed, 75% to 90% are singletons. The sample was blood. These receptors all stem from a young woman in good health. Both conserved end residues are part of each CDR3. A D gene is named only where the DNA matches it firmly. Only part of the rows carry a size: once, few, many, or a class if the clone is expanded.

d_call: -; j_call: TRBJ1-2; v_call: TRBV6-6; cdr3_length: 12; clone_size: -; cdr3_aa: CASSYGFGTGAF
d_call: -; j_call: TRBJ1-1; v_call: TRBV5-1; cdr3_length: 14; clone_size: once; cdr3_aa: CASSLEEMNTEAFF
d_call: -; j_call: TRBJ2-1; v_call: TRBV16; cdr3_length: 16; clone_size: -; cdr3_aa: CASSQQGGQLNDEQFF
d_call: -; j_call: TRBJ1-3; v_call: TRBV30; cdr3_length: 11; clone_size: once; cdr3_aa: CAWSWGNTIYF
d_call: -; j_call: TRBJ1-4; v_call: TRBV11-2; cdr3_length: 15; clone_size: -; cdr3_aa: CASSLVLAPNEKLFF
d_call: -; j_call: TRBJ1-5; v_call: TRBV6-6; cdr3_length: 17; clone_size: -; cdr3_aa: CASSPLRQAYSNQPQHF
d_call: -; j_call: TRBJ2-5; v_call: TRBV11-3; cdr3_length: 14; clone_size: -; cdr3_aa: CASSKDRGLETQYF
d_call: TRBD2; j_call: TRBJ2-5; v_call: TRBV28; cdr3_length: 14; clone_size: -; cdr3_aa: CASSLSGIEKTQYF
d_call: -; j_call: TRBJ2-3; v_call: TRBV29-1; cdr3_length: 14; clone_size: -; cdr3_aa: CSVESQGRTDTQYF
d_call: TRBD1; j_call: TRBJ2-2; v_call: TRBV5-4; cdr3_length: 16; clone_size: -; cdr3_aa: CASSLGGQGYTGELFF
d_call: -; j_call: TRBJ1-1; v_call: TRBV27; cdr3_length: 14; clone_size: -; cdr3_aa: CASSLRLDGAEAFF
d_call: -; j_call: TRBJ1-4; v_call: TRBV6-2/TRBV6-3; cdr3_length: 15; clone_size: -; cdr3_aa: CASSRVGGVDEKLFF
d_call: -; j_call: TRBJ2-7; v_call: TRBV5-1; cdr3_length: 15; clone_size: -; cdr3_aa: CASSLGGAGYYEQYF
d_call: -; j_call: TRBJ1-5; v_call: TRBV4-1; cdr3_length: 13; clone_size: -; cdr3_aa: CASSQERSQPQHF
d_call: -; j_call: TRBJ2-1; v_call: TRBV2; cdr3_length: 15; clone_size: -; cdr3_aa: CASSASESQYNEQFF
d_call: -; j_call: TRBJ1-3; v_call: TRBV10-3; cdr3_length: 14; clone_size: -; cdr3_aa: CAISESVQGNTIYF
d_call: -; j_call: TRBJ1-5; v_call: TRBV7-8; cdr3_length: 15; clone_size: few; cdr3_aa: CASSFGGLSNQPQHF
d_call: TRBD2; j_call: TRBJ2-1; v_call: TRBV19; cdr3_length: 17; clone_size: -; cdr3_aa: CASSMDSGGSPRNEQFF
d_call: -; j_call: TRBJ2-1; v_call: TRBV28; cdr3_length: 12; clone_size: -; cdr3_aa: CASSLPPVQQFF
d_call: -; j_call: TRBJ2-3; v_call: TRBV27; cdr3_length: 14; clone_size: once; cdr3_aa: CASSFNAGTDTQYF